This note documents a single T cell receptor (beta chain) sequence. The data are from a study of blood T cell repertoires in COVID-19. The wider study: PBMCs, B-cell-depleted T cells, or T cells were the source of the cDNA or gDNA that made up the material.

The CDR3 extends over 12 amino acids. Germline V gene sequence: CDR1 GTSNPN, CDR2 SVGIG (reference sequence). Trimming left V 4 bases short and J 0 bases short, with 6 bases between. In the source study's methods: Amplification with reference gene primers provided the estimates of nucleated cell counts. The data were produced by immunoSEQ multiplex PCR, yet TCRdb's version contains in-frame clones alone and is incomplete. V and J calls and clone size are as listed in that table; D and trimming were resolved from the DNA. Here the sample spans about 340,000 clones, around 90% being singletons. The receptor's source is a woman between 18 and 29 years old who had recovered from COVID-19. The J gene is TRBJ1-1, the V gene TRBV30; D gene uncertain. Sequencing was done on a sample of peripheral blood. The CDR3 protein is CAWNTVNTEAFF. As DNA, the CDR3 is TGTGCCTGGAATACGGTGAACACTGAAGCTTTCTTT.